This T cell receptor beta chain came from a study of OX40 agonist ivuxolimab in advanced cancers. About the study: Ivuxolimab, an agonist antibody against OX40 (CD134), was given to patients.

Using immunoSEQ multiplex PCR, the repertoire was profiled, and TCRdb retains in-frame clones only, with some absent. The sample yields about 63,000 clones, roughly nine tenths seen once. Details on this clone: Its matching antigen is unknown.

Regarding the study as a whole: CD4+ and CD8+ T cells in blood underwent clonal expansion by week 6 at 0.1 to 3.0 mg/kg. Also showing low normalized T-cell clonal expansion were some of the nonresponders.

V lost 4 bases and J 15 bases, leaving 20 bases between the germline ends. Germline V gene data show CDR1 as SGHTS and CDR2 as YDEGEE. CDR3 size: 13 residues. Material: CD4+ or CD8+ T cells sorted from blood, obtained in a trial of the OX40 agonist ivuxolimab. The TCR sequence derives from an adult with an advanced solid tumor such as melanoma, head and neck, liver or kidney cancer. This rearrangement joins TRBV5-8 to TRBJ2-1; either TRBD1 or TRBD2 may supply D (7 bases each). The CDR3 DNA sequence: TGTGCCAGCAGCCCAAGCGGGACAGAGAAGGGGTTCTTC. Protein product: CASSPSGTEKGFF. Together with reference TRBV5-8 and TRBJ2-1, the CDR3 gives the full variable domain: EAGVTQSPTHLIKTRGQQATLRCSPISGHTSVYWYQQALGLGLQFLLWYDEGEERNRGNFPPRFSGRQFPNYSSELNVNALELEDSALYLCASSPSGTEKGFFGPGTRLTVL.